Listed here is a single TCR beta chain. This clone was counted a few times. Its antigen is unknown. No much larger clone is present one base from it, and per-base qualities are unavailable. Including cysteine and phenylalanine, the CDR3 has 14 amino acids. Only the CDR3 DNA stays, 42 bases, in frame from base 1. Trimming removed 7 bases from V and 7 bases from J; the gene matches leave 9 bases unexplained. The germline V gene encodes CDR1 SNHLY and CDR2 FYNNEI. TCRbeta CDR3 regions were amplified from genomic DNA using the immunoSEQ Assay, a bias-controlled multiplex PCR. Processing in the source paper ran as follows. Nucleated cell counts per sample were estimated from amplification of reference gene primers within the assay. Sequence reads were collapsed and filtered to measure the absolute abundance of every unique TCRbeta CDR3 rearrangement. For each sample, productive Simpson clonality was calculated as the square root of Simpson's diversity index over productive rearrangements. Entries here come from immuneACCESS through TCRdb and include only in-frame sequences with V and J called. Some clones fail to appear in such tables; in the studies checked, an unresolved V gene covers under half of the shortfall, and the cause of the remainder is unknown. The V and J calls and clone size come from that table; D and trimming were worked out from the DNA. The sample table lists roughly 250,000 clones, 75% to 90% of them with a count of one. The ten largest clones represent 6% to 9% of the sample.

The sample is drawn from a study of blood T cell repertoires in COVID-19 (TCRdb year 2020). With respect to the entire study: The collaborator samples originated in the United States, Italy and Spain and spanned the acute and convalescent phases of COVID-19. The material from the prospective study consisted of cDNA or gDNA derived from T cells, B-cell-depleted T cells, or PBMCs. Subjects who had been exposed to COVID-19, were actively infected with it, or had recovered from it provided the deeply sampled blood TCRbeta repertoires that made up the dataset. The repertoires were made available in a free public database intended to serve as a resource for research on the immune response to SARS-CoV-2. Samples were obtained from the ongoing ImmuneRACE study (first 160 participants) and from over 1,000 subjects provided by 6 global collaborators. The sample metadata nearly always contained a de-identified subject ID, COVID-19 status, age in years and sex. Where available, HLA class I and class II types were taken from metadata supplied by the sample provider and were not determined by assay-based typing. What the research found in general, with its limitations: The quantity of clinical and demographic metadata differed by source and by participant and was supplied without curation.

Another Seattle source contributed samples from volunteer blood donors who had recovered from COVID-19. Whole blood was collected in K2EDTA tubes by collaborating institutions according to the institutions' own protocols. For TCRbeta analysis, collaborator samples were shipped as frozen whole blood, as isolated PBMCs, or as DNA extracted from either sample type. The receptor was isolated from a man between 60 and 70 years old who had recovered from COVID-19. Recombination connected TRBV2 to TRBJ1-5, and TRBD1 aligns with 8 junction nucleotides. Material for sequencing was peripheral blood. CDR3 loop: CASIFRGPGQPQHF. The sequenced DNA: TGTGCCAGCATTTTCAGGGGGCCGGGGCAGCCCCAGCATTTT.